Following are 9 T cell receptor beta chains from one sample sequenced in a study of T-cell reconstitution after alpha-beta-depleted transplantation in children. Preparation of the TCRbeta library involved a method that used unique molecular identifiers. TCRdb called the PCR reads again in MiXCR, with one record for every CDR3 protein. There are some 400,000 distinct CDR3 sequences in the sample; over 20% occur only once, and around 3.9% lies in the top ten. The sample consisted of PBMCs from the stem cell graft donor, taken from the stem cell graft. The receptor source for this set is a human donor who donated a stem cell graft to a child with acute myeloid leukemia.

This clonotype was counted between two and nine times. The V and J genes are TRBV6-5 and TRBJ1-1, with D possibly being TRBD1 (6 bases). CDR3 size: 11 residues. Germline CDR1 is MNHEY and CDR2 is SVGAGI. Trimming left V 0 bases short and J 10 bases short, with 6 bases between. CDR3 sequence: CASSYSGGAFF. The CDR3 nucleotides read TGTGCCAGCAGTTACTCAGGGGGAGCTTTCTTT.

This clonotype has just a few counts. The CDR3 sequence is CASRTTGTSGGTNEQFF. CDR3 DNA: TGTGCCAGCAGAACTACCGGGACTAGCGGAGGGACCAATGAGCAGTTCTTC. The rearrangement links TRBV6-1 to TRBJ2-1; 11 bases align to TRBD2. The germline V gene has CDR1 MNHNS and CDR2 SASEGT. J was trimmed by 6 bases and V by 6 bases; bases with no gene match: 13. The CDR3 sequence is 17 residues long.

The rearrangement joins TRBV20-1 to TRBJ2-1; 10 bases are shared with TRBD2. V shed 2 bases and J 7 bases; nucleotides not matched to a gene: 8. The CDR3 has 15 residues. The germline gives CDR1 DFQATT, CDR2 SNEGSKA (reference sequence). The CDR3 region is CSARSSGRAINEQFF. CDR3 coding DNA: TGCAGTGCTAGATCGAGCGGGAGGGCCATAAATGAGCAGTTCTTC.

This clonotype was seen ten or more times. For the CDR3, the DNA is TGCAGTGCGCTACTTACAGGGGGGGACTATGGCTACACCTTC. Amino acid sequence: CSALLTGGDYGYTF. V usage is TRBV20-1 and J usage is TRBJ1-2, with TRBD1 matching 8 bases. Per the germline V gene, CDR1 is DFQATT and CDR2 is SNEGSKA (reference sequence). With V trimmed by 6 bases and J by 3 bases, 9 bases remained unmatched. The CDR3 is 14 amino acids.

CDR3 in DNA: TGTGCCAGCAGCCAAGCGGCAGCGGAACATTACGAGCAGTACTTC. The encoded protein is CASSQAAAEHYEQYF. The chain recombines TRBV3-1 with TRBJ2-7; possibly TRBD2 for D (5 bases). Germline V gene data show CDR1 as LGHDT and CDR2 as YNNKEL (reference sequence). Trimming pared 1 base from V and 4 bases from J, leaving 14 bases between. This CDR3 region has 15 residues.

In its sample, this clonotype was seen a few times. The chain has TRBV15 and TRBJ2-3; D might be TRBD1 or TRBD2, each matching 6 bases. Germline V gives CDR1 LNHNV, CDR2 YYDKDF (reference sequence). This CDR3 is 18 amino acids long. V lost 1 base, J lost 4 bases, and 21 bases lay in between. This CDR3 is CATSRGGAVIRGSDTQYF. The CDR3 DNA follows: TGTGCCACCAGCAGAGGGGGGGCGGTGATAAGAGGTTCAGATACGCAGTATTTT.

This sequence joins TRBV20-1 and TRBJ2-1; 8 nucleotides align to TRBD2. The germline V gene encodes CDR1 DFQATT and CDR2 SNEGSKA (reference sequence). The CDR3 is 14 amino acids. Trimming took 6 bases from V and 6 from J; bases not matched to a gene: 10. The CDR3 reads CSAPLADLSNEQFF. The CDR3, as DNA: TGCAGTGCGCCACTAGCGGACCTCTCCAATGAGCAGTTCTTC.

This chain links TRBV7-9 with TRBJ2-5; 8 bases agree with TRBD1. Germline values: CDR1 SEHNR, CDR2 FQNEAQ (reference sequence). V lost 5 bases and J lost 4; bases outside the gene matches: 6. CDR3 size: 14 residues. CDR3 in amino acids: CASSRGQAVETQYF. CDR3 sequence (DNA): TGTGCCAGCAGCCGGGGACAGGCGGTAGAGACCCAGTACTTC.

In its sample, this clonotype was seen many times. This chain uses TRBV12-3 or TRBV12-4 with TRBJ2-7; 13 positions agree with TRBD2. The V segment lost 6 bases and the J segment 7 bases; nucleotides outside the gene matches: 9. The CDR3 loop spans 15 amino acids. The DNA for the CDR3 is TGTGCCAGCAGCCTTGGACTAGCGGGAGTGGGTGAGCAGTACTTC. Residues: CASSLGLAGVGEQYF.